The T cell receptor (beta chain) under discussion was sequenced for a study of shared clonotypes between healthy human individuals. Each subset's genomic DNA was shared equally among a number of immunoSEQ plates. Unsorted PBMC DNA sequencing spanned ten immunoSEQ deep assay plates. The repertoire was sequenced with immunoSEQ multiplex PCR; TCRdb's copy has only in-frame clones and lacks some. The data hold roughly 480,000 clones, with about 80% observed a single time. General study points: Tissue TCR repertoires likely differ from these blood-only repertoires.

Only Caucasian adults living in Nashville, Tennessee made up the donor group. Trimming stripped 0 bases from V and 5 bases from J, with 4 bases between. CDR1 SGHAT and CDR2 FQNNGV come from the germline V gene. The CDR3 covers 13 residues. Of note for this clone: Antigen: not known.

The receptor was derived from a woman aged 35 to 49 in good health. Some clones in this sample may be carry-over from other donors' samples. The sequencing input was PBMCs. This chain links TRBV11-2 with TRBJ2-2; no definite D call. DNA for the CDR3: TGTGCCAGCAGCTTAGAGAGAACCGGGGAGCTGTTTTTT. It specifies CASSLERTGELFF.